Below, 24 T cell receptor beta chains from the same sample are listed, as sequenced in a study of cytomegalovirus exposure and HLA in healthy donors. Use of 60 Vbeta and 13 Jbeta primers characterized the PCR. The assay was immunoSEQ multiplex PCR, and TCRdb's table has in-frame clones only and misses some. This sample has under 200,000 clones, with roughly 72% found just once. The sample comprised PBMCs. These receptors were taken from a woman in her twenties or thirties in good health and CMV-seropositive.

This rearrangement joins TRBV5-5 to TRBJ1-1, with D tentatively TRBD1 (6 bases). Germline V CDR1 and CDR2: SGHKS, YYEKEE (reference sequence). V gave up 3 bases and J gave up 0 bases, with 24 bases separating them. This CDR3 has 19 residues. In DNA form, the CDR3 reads TGTGCCAGCAGCTCCGTACTTGGGGCAGGGGCCAATCTGAACACTGAAGCTTTCTTT. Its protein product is CASSSVLGAGANLNTEAFF.

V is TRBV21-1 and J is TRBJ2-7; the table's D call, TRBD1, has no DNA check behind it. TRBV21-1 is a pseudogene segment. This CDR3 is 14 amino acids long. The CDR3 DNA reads TGTGCCAGCAGCAAAGTTCTTTCAGGGTACGAGCAGTACTTC. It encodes CASSKVLSGYEQYF.

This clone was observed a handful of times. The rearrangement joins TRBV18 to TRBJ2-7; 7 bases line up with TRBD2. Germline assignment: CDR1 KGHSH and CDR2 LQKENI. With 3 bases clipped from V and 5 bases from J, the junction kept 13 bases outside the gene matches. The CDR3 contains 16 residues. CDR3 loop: CASSPLGGVIGNEQYF. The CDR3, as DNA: TGTGCCAGCTCACCCCTTGGGGGGGTGATAGGCAACGAGCAGTACTTC.

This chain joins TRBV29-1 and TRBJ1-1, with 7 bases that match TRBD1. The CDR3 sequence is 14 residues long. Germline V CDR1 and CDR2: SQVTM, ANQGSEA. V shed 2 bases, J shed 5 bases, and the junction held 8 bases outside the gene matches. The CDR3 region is CSVESIQGQTEAFF. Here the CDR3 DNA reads TGCAGCGTTGAATCGATACAGGGGCAAACTGAAGCTTTCTTT. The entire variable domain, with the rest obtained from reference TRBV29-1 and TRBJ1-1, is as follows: SAVISQKPSRDICQRGTSLTIQCQVDSQVTMMFWYRQQPGQSLTLIATANQGSEATYESGFVIDKFPISRPNLTFSTLTVSNMSPEDSSIYLCSVESIQGQTEAFFGQGTRLTVV.

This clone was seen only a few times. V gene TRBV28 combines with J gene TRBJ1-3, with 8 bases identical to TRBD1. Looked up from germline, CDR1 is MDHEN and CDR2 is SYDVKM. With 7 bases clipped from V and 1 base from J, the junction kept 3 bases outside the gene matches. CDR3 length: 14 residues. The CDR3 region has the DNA TGTGCCAGCATAAGGACAGGGTCTGGAAACACCATATATTTT. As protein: CASIRTGSGNTIYF.

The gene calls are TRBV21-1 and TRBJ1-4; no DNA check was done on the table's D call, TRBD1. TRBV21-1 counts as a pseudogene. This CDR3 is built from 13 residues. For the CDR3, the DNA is TGTGCCAGCAGCAAAGCGATCAGTGAAAAACTGTTTTTT. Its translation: CASSKAISEKLFF.

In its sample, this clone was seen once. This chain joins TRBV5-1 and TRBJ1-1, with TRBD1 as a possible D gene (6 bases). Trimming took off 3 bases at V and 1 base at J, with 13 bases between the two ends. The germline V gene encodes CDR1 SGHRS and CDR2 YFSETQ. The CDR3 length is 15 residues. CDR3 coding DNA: TGCGCCAGCAGCTCGCTAGGACAGACGAACACTGAAGCTTTCTTT. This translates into CASSSLGQTNTEAFF.

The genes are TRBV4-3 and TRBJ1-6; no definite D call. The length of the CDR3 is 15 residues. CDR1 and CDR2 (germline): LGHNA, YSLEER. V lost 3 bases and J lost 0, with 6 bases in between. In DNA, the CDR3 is TGCGCCAGCAGCCAGTTTAGCTCCTATAATTCACCCCTCCACTTT. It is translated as CASSQFSSYNSPLHF.

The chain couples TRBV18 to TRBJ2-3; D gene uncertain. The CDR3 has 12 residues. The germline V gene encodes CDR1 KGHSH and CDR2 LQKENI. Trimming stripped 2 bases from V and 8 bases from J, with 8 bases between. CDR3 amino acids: CASSPEERTQYF. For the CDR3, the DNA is TGTGCCAGCTCACCAGAAGAGCGTACGCAGTATTTT.

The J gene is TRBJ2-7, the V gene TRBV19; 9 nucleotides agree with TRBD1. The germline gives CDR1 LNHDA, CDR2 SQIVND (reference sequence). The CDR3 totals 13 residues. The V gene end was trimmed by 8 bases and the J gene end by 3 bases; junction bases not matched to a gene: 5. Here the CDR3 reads CASGQGRGYEQYF. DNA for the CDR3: TGTGCCAGTGGACAGGGGCGAGGCTACGAGCAGTACTTC.

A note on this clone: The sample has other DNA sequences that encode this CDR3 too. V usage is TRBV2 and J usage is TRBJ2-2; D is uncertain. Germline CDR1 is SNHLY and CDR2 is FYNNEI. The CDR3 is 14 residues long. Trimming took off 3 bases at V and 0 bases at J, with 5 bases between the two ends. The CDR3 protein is CASSDQANTGELFF. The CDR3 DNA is TGTGCCAGCAGTGATCAGGCGAACACCGGGGAGCTGTTTTTT.

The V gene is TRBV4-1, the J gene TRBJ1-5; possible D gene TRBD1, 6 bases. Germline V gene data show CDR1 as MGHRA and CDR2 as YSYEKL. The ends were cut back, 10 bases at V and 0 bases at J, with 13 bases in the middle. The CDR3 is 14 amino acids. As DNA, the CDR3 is TGCGCCACAGAAGACAGGTATAGCAATCAGCCCCAGCATTTT. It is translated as CATEDRYSNQPQHF.

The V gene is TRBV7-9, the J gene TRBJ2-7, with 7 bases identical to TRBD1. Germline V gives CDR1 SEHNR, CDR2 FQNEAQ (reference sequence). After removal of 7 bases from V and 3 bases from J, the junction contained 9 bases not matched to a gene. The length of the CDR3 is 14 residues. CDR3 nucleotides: TGTGCCAGCACTCGACAGGGAATAAACTACGAGCAGTACTTC. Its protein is CASTRQGINYEQYF.

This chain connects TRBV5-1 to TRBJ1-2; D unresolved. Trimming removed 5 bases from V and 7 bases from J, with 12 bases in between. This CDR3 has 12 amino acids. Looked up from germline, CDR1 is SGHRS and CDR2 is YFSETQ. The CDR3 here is CASSPRGSGYTF. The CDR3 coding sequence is TGCGCCAGCAGTCCCCGTGGGAGTGGCTACACCTTC.

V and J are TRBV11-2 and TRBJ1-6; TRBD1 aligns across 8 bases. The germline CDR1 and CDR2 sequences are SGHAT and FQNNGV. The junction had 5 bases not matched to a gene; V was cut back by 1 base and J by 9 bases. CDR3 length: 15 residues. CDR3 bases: TGTGCCAGCAGCTTAGGACAGGGGACTTTTTCACCCCTCCACTTT. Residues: CASSLGQGTFSPLHF.

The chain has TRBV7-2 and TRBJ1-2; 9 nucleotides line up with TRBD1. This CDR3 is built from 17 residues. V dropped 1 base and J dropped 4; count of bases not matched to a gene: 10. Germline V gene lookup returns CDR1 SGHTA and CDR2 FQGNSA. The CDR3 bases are TGTGCCAGCAGCTTAGGCCCCTCCGGGACAGGGTCCTATGGCTACACCTTC. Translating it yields CASSLGPSGTGSYGYTF.

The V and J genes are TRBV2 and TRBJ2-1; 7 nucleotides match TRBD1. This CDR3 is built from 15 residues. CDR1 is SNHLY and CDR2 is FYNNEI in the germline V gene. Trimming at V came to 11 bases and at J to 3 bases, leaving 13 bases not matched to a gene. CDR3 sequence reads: CAGITGDSVYNEQFF. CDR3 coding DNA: TGTGCCGGAATAACTGGGGACAGTGTCTACAATGAGCAGTTCTTC.

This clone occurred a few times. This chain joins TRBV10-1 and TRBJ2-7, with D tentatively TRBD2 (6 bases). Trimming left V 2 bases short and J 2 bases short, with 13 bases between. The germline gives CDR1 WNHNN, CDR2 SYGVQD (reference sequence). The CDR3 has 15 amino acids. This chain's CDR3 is CASSEGLAAPYEQYF. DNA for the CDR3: TGCGCCAGCAGTGAGGGATTAGCGGCCCCCTACGAGCAGTACTTC.

CDR3 nucleotides: TGTGCCAGCAGCTTACAGGGTTGGGTGGACTACAATGAGCAGTTCTTC. As protein: CASSLQGWVDYNEQFF. V is TRBV11-3 and J is TRBJ2-1, with a possible D match to TRBD1 (5 bases). Trimming removed 2 bases from V and 3 bases from J, with 14 bases in between. Germline-derived CDR1 and CDR2 are SGHNT and YENEEA. CDR3 length: 16 residues. The complete variable domain, with remaining parts taken from reference TRBV11-3 and TRBJ2-1, reads EAGVVQSPRYKIIEKKQPVAFWCNPISGHNTLYWYLQNLGQGPELLIRYENEEAVDDSQLPKDRFSAERLKGVDSTLKIQPAELGDSAVYLCASSLQGWVDYNEQFFGPGTRLTVL.

The CDR3 loop is CASSVTSGGAGTGELFF. CDR3 DNA: TGTGCCAGCAGCGTAACTAGCGGGGGGGCGGGCACCGGGGAGCTGTTTTTT. The V call is TRBV9, the J call TRBJ2-2, with 13 bases fitting TRBD2. V lost 1 base and J lost 4; bases outside the gene matches: 4. Germline V CDR1 and CDR2: SGDLS, YYNGEE. This CDR3 spans 17 amino acids.

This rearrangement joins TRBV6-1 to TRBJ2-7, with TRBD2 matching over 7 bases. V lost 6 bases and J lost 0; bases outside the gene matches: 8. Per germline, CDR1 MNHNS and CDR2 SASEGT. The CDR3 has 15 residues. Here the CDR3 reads CASRPGTTGSYEQYF. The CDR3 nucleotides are TGTGCCAGCAGACCCGGGACTACCGGCTCCTACGAGCAGTACTTC.

The CDR3 nucleotides are TGCGCCAGCAGTGCTAACTACCCTACCGGGGAGCTGTTTTTT. It is translated as CASSANYPTGELFF. J is TRBJ2-2 and V is TRBV10-2; D is unclear. CDR1 WSHSY and CDR2 SAAADI come from the germline V gene. The V gene lost 4 bases and the J gene lost 5 bases, with 11 bases spanning the gap. The CDR3 is 14 residues long.

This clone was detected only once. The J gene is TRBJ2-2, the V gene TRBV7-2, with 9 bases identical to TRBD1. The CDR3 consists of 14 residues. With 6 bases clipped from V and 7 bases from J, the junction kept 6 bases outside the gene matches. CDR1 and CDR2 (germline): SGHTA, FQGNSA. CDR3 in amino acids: CASRGQGIGGELFF. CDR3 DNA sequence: TGTGCCAGCAGGGGACAGGGTATAGGCGGGGAGCTGTTTTTT.

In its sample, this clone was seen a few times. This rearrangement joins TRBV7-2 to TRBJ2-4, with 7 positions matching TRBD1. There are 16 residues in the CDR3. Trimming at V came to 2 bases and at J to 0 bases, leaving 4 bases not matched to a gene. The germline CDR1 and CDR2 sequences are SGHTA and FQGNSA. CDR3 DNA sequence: TGTGCCAGCAGCTTAAACAGGGGCCTAGCCAAAAACATTCAGTACTTC. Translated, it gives CASSLNRGLAKNIQYF.